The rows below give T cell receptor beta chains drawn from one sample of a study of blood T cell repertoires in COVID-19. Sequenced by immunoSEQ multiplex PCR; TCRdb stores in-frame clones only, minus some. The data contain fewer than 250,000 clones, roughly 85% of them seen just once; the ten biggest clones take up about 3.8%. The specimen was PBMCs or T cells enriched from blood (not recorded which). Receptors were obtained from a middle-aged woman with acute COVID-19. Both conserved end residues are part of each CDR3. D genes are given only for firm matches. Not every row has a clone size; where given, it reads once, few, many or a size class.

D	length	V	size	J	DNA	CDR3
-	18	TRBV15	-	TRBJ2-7	TGTGCCACCAGCAGAGACATTAGGGCTAGCCCTTCGGCCTACGAGCAGTACTTC	CATSRDIRASPSAYEQYF
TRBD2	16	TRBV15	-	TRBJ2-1	TGTGCCTCCAGACCCGGCAGGGAGGGCTCCTACAATGAGCAGTTCTTC	CASRPGREGSYNEQFF
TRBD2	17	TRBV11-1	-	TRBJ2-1	TGTGCCAGCAGCTTAGCAATTGGGGGTAGCGGGAACGATGAGCAGTTCTTC	CASSLAIGGSGNDEQFF
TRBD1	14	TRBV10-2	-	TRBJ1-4	TGCGCCAGCAGTGAGAGGACAGGGGTCGAAAAACTGTTTTTT	CASSERTGVEKLFF
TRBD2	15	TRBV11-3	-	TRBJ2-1	TGTGCCAGCAGCCCCGGGACTAGCGACTACAATGAGCAGTTCTTC	CASSPGTSDYNEQFF
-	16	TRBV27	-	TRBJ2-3	TGTGCCAGCAGCCCACTCGCGGCTCCTAGCACAGATACGCAGTATTTT	CASSPLAAPSTDTQYF
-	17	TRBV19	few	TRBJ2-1	TGTGCCAGTAGTAGCCCGGCGGACGTAAGGGGGAACAATGAGCAGTTCTTC	CASSSPADVRGNNEQFF
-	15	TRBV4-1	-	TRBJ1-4	TGCGCCAGCAGTGATACAGGAAGCGCTGGGGAAAAACTGTTTTTT	CASSDTGSAGEKLFF
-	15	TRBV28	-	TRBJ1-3	TGTGCCAGCAGTTTACTCGGGACATCTGGAAACACCATATATTTT	CASSLLGTSGNTIYF
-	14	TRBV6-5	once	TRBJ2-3	TGTGCCAGCAAGAGGTACAGGACCGAAGATACGCAGTATTTT	CASKRYRTEDTQYF
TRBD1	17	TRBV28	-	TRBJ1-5	TGTGCCAGCAGAGCTCCGACAGGGAGATCTTCCAATCAGCCCCAGCATTTT	CASRAPTGRSSNQPQHF
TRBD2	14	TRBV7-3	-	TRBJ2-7	TGTGCCAGCAGCCGGACTAGCGGCTCCTACGAGCAGTACTTC	CASSRTSGSYEQYF
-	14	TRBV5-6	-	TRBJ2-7	TGTGCCAGCAGCTTATCTAGTTTTCGCCTCGAGCAGTACTTC	CASSLSSFRLEQYF
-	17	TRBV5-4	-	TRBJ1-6	TGTGCCAGCAGCCAGACCCCGGGGGGCGCCTATAATTCACCCCTCCACTTT	CASSQTPGGAYNSPLHF
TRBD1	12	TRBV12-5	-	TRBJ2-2	TGTGCTAGTGGTACGGACAGGGGGGAGCTGTTTTTT	CASGTDRGELFF